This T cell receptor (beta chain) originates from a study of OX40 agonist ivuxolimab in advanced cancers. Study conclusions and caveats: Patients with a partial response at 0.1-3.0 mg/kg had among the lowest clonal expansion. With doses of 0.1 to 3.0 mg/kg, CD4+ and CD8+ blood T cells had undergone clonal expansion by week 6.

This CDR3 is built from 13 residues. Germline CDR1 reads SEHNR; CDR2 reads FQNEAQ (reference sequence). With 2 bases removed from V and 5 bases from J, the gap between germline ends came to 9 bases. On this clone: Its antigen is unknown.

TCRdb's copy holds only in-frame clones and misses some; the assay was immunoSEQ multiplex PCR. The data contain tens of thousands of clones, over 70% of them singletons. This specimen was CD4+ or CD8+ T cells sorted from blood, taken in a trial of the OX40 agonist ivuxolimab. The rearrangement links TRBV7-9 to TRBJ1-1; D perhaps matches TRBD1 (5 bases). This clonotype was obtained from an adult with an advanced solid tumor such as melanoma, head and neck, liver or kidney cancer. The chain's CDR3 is CASSLSPGTEAFF. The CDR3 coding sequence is TGTGCCAGCAGCTTATCGCCAGGGACTGAAGCTTTCTTT.